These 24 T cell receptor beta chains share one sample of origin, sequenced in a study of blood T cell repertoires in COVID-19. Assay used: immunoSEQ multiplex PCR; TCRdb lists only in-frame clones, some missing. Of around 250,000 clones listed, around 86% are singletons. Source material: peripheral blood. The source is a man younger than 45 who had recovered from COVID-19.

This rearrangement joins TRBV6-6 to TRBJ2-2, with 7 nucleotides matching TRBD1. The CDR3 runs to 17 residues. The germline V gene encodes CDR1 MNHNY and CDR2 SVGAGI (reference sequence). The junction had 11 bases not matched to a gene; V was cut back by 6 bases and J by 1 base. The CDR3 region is CASRRDRELWNTGELFF. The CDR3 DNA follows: TGTGCCAGCAGGCGAGACAGGGAATTATGGAACACCGGGGAGCTGTTTTTT.

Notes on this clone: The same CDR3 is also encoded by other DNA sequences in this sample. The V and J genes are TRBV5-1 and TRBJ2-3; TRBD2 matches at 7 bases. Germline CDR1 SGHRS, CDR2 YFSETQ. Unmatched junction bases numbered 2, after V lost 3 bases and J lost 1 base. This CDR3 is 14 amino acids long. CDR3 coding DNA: TGCGCCAGCAGCTCGGGGGGTGGCACAGATACGCAGTATTTT. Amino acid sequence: CASSSGGGTDTQYF.

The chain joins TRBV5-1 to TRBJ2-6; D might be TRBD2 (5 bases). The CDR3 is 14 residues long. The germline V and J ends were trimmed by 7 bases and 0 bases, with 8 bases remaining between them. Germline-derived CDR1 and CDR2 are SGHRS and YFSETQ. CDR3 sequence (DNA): TGCGCCAGCGGCGAGGGCTCTGGGGCCAACGTCCTGACTTTC. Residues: CASGEGSGANVLTF. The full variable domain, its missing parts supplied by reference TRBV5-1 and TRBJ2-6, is KAGVTQTPRYLIKTRGQQVTLSCSPISGHRSVSWYQQTPGQGLQFLFEYFSETQRNKGNFPGRFSGRQFSNSRSEMNVSTLELGDSALYLCASGEGSGANVLTFGAGSRLTVL.

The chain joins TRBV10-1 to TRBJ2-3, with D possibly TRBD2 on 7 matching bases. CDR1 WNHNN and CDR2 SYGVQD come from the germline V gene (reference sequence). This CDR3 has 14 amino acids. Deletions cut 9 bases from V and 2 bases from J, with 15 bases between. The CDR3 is CASSGGLVTDTQYF. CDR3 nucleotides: TGCGCCAGTTCGGGGGGCCTTGTCACAGATACGCAGTATTTT.

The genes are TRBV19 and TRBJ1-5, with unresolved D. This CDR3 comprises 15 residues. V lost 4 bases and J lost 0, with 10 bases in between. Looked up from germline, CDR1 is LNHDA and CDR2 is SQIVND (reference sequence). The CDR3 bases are TGTGCCAGTAGTAGAGGGTGGAATAGCAATCAGCCCCAGCATTTT. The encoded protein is CASSRGWNSNQPQHF. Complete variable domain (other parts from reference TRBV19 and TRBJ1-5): DGGITQSPKYLFRKEGQNVTLSCEQNLNHDAMYWYRQDPGQGLRLIYYSQIVNDFQKGDIAEGYSVSREKKESFPLTVTSAQKNPTAFYLCASSRGWNSNQPQHFGDGTRLSIL.

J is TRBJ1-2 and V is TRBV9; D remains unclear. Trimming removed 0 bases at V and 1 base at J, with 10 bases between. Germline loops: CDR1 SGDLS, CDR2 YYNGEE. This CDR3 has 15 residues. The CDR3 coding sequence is TGTGCCAGCAGCGTAGGCCCGGAGGTTAACTATGGCTACACCTTC. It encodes CASSVGPEVNYGYTF. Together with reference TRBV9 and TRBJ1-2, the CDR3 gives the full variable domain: DSGVTQTPKHLITATGQRVTLRCSPRSGDLSVYWYQQSLDQGLQFLIQYYNGEERAKGNILERFSAQQFPDLHSELNLSSLELGDSALYFCASSVGPEVNYGYTFGSGTRLTVV.

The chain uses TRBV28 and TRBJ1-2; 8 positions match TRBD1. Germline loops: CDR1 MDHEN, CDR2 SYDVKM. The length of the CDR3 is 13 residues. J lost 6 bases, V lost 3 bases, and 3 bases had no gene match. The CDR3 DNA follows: TGTGCCAGCAGTTTGACAGGGGCGAATGGCTACACCTTC. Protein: CASSLTGANGYTF.

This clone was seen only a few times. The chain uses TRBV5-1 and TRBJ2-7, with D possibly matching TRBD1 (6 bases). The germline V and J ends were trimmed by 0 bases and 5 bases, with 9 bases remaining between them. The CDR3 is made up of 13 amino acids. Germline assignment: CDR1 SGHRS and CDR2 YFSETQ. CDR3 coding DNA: TGCGCCAGCAGCTTGGCCGGGACAAACGAGCAGTACTTC. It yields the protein CASSLAGTNEQYF.

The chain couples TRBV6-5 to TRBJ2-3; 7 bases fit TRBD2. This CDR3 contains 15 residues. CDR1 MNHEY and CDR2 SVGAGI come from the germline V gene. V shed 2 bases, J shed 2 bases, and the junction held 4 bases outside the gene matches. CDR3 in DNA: TGTGCCAGCAGTTACGGGGGAGGGGTCACAGATACGCAGTATTTT. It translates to CASSYGGGVTDTQYF.

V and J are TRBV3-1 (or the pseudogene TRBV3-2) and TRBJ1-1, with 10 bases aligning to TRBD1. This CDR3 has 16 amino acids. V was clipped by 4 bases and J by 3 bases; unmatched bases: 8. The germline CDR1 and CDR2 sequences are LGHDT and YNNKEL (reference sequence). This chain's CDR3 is CASSLRDRGPHTEAFF. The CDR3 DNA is TGTGCCAGCAGCCTCCGGGACAGGGGACCTCACACTGAAGCTTTCTTT.

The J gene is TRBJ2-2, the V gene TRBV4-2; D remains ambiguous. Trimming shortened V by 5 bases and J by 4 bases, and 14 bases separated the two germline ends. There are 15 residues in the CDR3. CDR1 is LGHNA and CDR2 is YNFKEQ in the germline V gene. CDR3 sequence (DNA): TGTGCCAGCAGCTCTCGTGTTGCGAGCACCGGGGAGCTGTTTTTT. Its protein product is CASSSRVASTGELFF.

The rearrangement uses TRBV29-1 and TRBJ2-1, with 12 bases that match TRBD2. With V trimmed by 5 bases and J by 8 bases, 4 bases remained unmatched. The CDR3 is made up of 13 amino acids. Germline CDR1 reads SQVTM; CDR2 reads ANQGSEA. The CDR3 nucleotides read TGCAGCGTTAAGACTAGCGGGGGCCATGAGCAGTTCTTC. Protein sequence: CSVKTSGGHEQFF.

The DNA for the CDR3 is TGTGCCAGCAGGGCGGGGACAGGGGGCAGTTACGAGCAGTACGTC. Protein sequence: CASRAGTGGSYEQYV. This chain joins TRBV6-5 and TRBJ2-7, with 12 bases lining up with TRBD1. The CDR3 sequence is 15 residues long. V was clipped by 6 bases and J by 4 bases; unmatched bases: 7. CDR1 MNHEY and CDR2 SVGAGI come from the germline V gene.

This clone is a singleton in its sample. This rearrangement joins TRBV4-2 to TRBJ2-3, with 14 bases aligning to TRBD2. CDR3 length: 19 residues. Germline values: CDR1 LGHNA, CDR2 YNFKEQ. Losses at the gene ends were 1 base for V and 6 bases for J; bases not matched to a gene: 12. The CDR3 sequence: CASSQVVGGLAGAGDTQYF. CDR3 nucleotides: TGTGCCAGCAGCCAAGTTGTCGGGGGACTAGCGGGGGCCGGGGATACGCAGTATTTT.

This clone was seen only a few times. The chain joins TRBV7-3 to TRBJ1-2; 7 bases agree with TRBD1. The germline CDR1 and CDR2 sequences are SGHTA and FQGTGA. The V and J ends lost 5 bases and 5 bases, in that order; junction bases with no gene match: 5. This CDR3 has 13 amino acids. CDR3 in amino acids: CASSLGDRYGYTF. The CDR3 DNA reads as TGTGCCAGCAGCCTAGGGGACAGATATGGCTACACCTTC.

In nucleotides, the CDR3 is TGTGCCAGCAGCGTCGACAGGGATAGCAATCAGCCCCAGCATTTT. Residues: CASSVDRDSNQPQHF. The rearrangement uses TRBV5-4 and TRBJ1-5; 7 nucleotides line up with TRBD1. After removal of 4 bases from V and 0 bases from J, the junction contained 4 bases not matched to a gene. This CDR3 has 15 residues. Germline V CDR1 and CDR2: SGHNT, YYREEE (reference sequence).

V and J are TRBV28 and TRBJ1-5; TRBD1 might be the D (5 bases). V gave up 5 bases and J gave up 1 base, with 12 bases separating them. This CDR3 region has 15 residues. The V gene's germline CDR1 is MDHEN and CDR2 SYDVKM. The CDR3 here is CASSPGSRSNQPQHF. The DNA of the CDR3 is TGTGCCAGCAGTCCAGGGTCTCGAAGCAATCAGCCCCAGCATTTT. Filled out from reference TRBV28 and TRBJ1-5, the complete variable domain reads DVKVTQSSRYLVKRTGEKVFLECVQDMDHENMFWYRQDPGLGLRLIYFSYDVKMKEKGDIPEGYSVSREKKERFSLILESASTNQTSMYLCASSPGSRSNQPQHFGDGTRLSIL.

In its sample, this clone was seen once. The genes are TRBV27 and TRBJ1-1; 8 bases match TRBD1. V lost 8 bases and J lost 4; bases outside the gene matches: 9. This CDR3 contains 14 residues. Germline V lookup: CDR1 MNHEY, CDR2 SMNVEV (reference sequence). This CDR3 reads CASRLLRGRTEAFF. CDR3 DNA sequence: TGTGCCAGCCGCCTTCTCAGGGGGCGCACTGAAGCTTTCTTT.

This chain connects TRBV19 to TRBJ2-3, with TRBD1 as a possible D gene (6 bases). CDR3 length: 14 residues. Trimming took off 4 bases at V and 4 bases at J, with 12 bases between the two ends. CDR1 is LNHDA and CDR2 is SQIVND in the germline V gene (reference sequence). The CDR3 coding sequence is TGTGCCAGTAGTACAGGGGATTTGGCAGATACGCAGTATTTT. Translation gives CASSTGDLADTQYF.

CDR3 DNA sequence: TGTGCCAGCAGTCTCGGACAGGCCACTGAAGCTTTCTTT. Translated: CASSLGQATEAFF. The chain joins TRBV5-5 to TRBJ1-1, with 7 bases that match TRBD1. Trimming at V came to 5 bases and at J to 4 bases, leaving 5 bases not matched to a gene. The CDR3 is 13 amino acids. The germline CDR1 and CDR2 sequences are SGHKS and YYEKEE (reference sequence).

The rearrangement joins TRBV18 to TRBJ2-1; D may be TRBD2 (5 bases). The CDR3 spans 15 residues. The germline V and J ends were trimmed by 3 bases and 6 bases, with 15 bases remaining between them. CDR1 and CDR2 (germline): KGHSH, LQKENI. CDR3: CASSPLEESPNEQFF. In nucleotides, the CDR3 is TGTGCCAGCTCACCGTTGGAGGAAAGTCCCAATGAGCAGTTCTTC.

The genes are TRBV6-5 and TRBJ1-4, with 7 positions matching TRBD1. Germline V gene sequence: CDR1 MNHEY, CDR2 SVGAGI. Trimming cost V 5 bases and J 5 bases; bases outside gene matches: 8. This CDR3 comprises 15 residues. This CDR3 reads CASSPGTVTNEKLFF. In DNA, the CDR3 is TGTGCCAGCAGTCCCGGGACAGTAACAAATGAAAAACTGTTTTTT.

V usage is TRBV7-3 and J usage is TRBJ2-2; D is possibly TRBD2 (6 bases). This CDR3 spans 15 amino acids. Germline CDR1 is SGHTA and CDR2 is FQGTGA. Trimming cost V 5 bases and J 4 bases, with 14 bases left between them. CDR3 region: CASSESRDFTGELFF. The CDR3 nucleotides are TGTGCCAGCAGCGAATCTCGGGACTTCACCGGGGAGCTGTTTTTT.

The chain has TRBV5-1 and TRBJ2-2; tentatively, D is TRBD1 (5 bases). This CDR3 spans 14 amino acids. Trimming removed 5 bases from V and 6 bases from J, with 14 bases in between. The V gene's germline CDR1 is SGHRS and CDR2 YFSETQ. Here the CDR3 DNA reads TGCGCCAGCAGGATGTTCGAAGGGGCCGGGGAGCTGTTTTTT. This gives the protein CASRMFEGAGELFF.